Below, 17 T cell receptor beta chains from the same sample are listed, as sequenced in a study of cytomegalovirus exposure and HLA in healthy donors. Primers included in the PCR were 60 Vbeta and 13 Jbeta primers. Sequenced by immunoSEQ multiplex PCR; TCRdb stores in-frame clones only, minus some. The data contain around 140,000 clones, about 84% of them seen just once; the ten biggest clones take up 2% to 2.5%. The sequenced sample was PBMCs. These TCRs come from a man aged 50-60 years in good health and CMV-seronegative.

The genes are TRBV28 and TRBJ1-5; possibly TRBD1 for D (5 bases). The V and J ends lost 2 bases and 0 bases respectively, with 11 bases between them. CDR3 length: 16 residues. Germline lookup yields CDR1 MDHEN and CDR2 SYDVKM. DNA of the CDR3: TGTGCCAGCAGTTTAGTCTCAGGACATAGCAATCAGCCCCAGCATTTT. It yields the protein CASSLVSGHSNQPQHF.

V and J are TRBV28 and TRBJ2-7, with D tentatively TRBD1 (6 bases). Germline CDR1 is MDHEN and CDR2 is SYDVKM. With 3 bases removed from V and 7 bases from J, the gap between germline ends came to 19 bases. The CDR3 sequence is 15 residues long. CDR3 residues: CASSFPQGKYGEQYF. The CDR3 region has the DNA TGTGCCAGCAGTTTCCCACAGGGAAAATACGGGGAGCAGTACTTC.

The genes are TRBV9 and TRBJ1-3, with unresolved D. The CDR3 consists of 14 residues. CDR1 and CDR2 (germline): SGDLS, YYNGEE. Trimming took off 1 base at V and 4 bases at J, with 9 bases between the two ends. Here the CDR3 DNA reads TGTGCCAGCAGCGTAACATCCTCGGGAAACACCATATATTTT. It translates to CASSVTSSGNTIYF. The full variable domain, with the rest looked up from reference TRBV9 and TRBJ1-3, is DSGVTQTPKHLITATGQRVTLRCSPRSGDLSVYWYQQSLDQGLQFLIQYYNGEERAKGNILERFSAQQFPDLHSELNLSSLELGDSALYFCASSVTSSGNTIYFGEGSWLTVV.

CDR3 coding DNA: TGTGCCAGCAGCCATGGGACTAGCGGGAGTCTCGAAAACATTCAGTACTTC. Translated, it gives CASSHGTSGSLENIQYF. The V and J genes are TRBV5-4 and TRBJ2-4; 14 bases match TRBD2. CDR3 length equals 17 residues. Per germline, CDR1 SGHNT and CDR2 YYREEE (reference sequence). V shed 4 bases, J shed 5 bases, and the junction held 8 bases outside the gene matches.

Only one count was recorded for this clone. The V gene is TRBV30, the J gene TRBJ1-1; tentative D call: TRBD1 (5 bases). CDR1 and CDR2 (germline): GTSNPN, SVGIG (reference sequence). The CDR3 extends over 13 amino acids. The germline V and J ends were trimmed by 4 bases and 5 bases, with 14 bases remaining between them. As DNA, the CDR3 is TGTGCCTGGACCCAATCCCGGGGGACTGAAGCTTTCTTT. Residues: CAWTQSRGTEAFF.

This clone was picked up one time. The rearrangement links TRBV14 to TRBJ2-7, with D tentatively TRBD2 (5 bases). There are 15 residues in the CDR3. Germline-derived CDR1 and CDR2 are SGHDN and FVKESK. The ends were cut back, 4 bases at V and 3 bases at J, with 16 bases in the middle. This CDR3 is CASSPPERGYYEQYF. CDR3 coding DNA: TGTGCCAGCAGCCCGCCTGAACGGGGTTACTACGAGCAGTACTTC.

The V call is TRBV6-5, the J call TRBJ2-3, with D possibly being TRBD2 (6 bases). V shed 6 bases and J shed 0 bases, with 10 bases lying between them. CDR3 length: 14 residues. Per germline, CDR1 MNHEY and CDR2 SVGAGI. The CDR3 DNA follows: TGTGCCAGCAGCCTAGCGCCGAGCACAGATACGCAGTATTTT. Amino acids: CASSLAPSTDTQYF.

The chain couples TRBV5-8 to TRBJ2-1; 10 bases fit TRBD1. The CDR3 totals 17 residues. Germline V gene lookup returns CDR1 SGHTS and CDR2 YDEGEE. V was pared by 5 bases and J by 2 bases, with 10 bases of the junction left unmatched. CDR3 nucleotides: TGTGCCAGCAGACCCGGACAAGACAGGGGGCCCTACAATGAGCAGTTCTTC. It translates to CASRPGQDRGPYNEQFF.

The gene calls are TRBV7-3 and TRBJ2-1; 8 bases line up with TRBD2. Germline V gene lookup returns CDR1 SGHTA and CDR2 FQGTGA. V trimming: 4 bases; J trimming: 6 bases; junction bases outside the gene matches: 14. This CDR3 has 17 residues. CDR3 sequence: CASSSERGRGASNEQFF. CDR3 sequence (DNA): TGTGCCAGCAGCTCCGAACGGGGGCGGGGGGCCTCCAATGAGCAGTTCTTC.

V is TRBV11-3 and J is TRBJ2-4, with 10 positions matching TRBD1. This CDR3 spans 16 amino acids. Germline-derived CDR1 and CDR2 are SGHNT and YENEEA. J gave up 0 bases and V 5 bases, and 4 bases lay outside the gene matches. CDR3 DNA: TGTGCCAGCAGCCCCGGGACAGGGGTAGCCAAAAACATTCAGTACTTC. It encodes CASSPGTGVAKNIQYF.

This chain connects TRBV28 to TRBJ2-7, with D tentatively TRBD1 (6 bases). With 6 bases removed from V and 6 bases from J, the gap between germline ends came to 21 bases. CDR3 size: 15 residues. Germline assignment: CDR1 MDHEN and CDR2 SYDVKM. CDR3 DNA sequence: TGTGCCAGCAGCCCCTCGACAGGATACGGCTCCGAGCAGTACTTC. Protein product: CASSPSTGYGSEQYF.

The V gene is TRBV6-5, the J gene TRBJ1-1; 9 nucleotides match TRBD1. Per the germline V gene, CDR1 is MNHEY and CDR2 is SVGAGI. The V and J ends lost 6 bases and 5 bases, in that order; junction bases with no gene match: 4. CDR3 length equals 13 residues. CDR3 amino acids: CASRGTGLTEAFF. CDR3 DNA sequence: TGTGCCAGCAGGGGGACAGGGTTGACTGAAGCTTTCTTT.

This clone was seen only once. The CDR3 region is CASSFGTRVNEQFF. Here the CDR3 DNA reads TGTGCCAGCAGCTTCGGGACTAGGGTCAATGAGCAGTTCTTC. This sequence joins TRBV5-5 and TRBJ2-1, with 8 bases aligning to TRBD2. V dropped 2 bases and J dropped 6; count of bases not matched to a gene: 4. The CDR3 extends over 14 amino acids. Germline-derived CDR1 and CDR2 are SGHKS and YYEKEE (reference sequence).

The rearrangement joins TRBV29-1 to TRBJ1-1, with D hard to call. CDR3 length equals 10 residues. From germline, CDR1 is SQVTM and CDR2 ANQGSEA. Trimming removed 4 bases from V and 11 bases from J, with 11 bases in between. The CDR3 DNA is TGCAGCGTTGTGGCCGCGGGGGCTTTCTTT. This sequence encodes CSVVAAGAFF.

The V gene is TRBV6-1, the J gene TRBJ1-1; D is unresolved. Germline assignment: CDR1 MNHNS and CDR2 SASEGT. This CDR3 is built from 14 residues. V lost 0 bases, J lost 0 bases, and 5 bases lay in between. DNA for the CDR3: TGTGCCAGCAGTGAAGCTACGGTGAACACTGAAGCTTTCTTT. It codes for CASSEATVNTEAFF.

In its sample, this clone was seen a few times. The chain recombines TRBV21-1 with TRBJ2-7; TRBD1, the table's D call, was not compared with the DNA. TRBV21-1 has pseudogene status. This CDR3 region has 15 residues. CDR3 amino acids: CASSNVTGPSYEQYF. As DNA, the CDR3 is TGTGCCAGCAGCAACGTGACAGGGCCTTCCTACGAGCAGTACTTC.

The chain recombines TRBV30 with TRBJ1-5; D remains unclear. Per germline, CDR1 GTSNPN and CDR2 SVGIG (reference sequence). V was trimmed by 1 base and J by 9 bases, leaving 13 bases between them. This CDR3 spans 13 amino acids. Here the CDR3 reads CAWSASRPGPQHF. CDR3 bases: TGTGCCTGGAGTGCCTCTCGTCCCGGGCCCCAGCATTTT.